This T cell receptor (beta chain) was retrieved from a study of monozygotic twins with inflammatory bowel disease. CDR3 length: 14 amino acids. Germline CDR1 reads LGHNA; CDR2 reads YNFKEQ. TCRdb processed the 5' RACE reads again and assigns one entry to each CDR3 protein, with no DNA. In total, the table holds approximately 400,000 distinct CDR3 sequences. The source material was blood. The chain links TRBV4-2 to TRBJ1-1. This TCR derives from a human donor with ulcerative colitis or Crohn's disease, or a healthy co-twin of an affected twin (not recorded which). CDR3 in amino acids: CASSPEPMNTEAFF.